This TCR beta chain was captured in a study of CD8+ T cells in alopecia areata. Study background: Each day, treated patients took oral tofacitinib twice, at 5 to 10 mg per dose.

Investigators isolated RNA and reverse transcribed it into cDNA to act as the sequencing template. Method: immunoSEQ multiplex PCR; TCRdb's copy keeps in-frame clones and lacks some. The sample includes around 270,000 clones, nearly 60% of them seen just once. The treatment denotes: oral pan-JAK inhibitor, 5-10 mg twice daily. This clone was seen a few times. The specimen was CD4+ T cells sorted from blood, collected at week 24, from a patient treated with tofacitinib. The sequence came from a human donor with alopecia areata.

This chain's CDR3 is CASSESGLAKNEQFF. The CDR3 DNA reads as TGTGCCAGCAGTGAATCAGGTCTAGCGAAAAATGAGCAGTTCTTC. The chain is built from TRBV25-1 and TRBJ2-1; possible D gene TRBD2, 6 bases. The V gene lost 1 base and the J gene lost 7 bases, with 14 bases spanning the gap. Germline V lookup: CDR1 MGHDK, CDR2 SYGVNS. The CDR3 contains 15 residues.